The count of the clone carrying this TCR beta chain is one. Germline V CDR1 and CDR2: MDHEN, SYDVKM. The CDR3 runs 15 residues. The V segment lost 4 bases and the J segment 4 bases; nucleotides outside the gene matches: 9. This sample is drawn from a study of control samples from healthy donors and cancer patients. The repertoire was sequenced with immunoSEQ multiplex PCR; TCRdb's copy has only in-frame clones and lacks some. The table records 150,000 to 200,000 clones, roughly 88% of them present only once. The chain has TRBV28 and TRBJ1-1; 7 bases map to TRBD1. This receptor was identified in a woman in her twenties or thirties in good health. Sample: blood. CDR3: CASSYHSTGTTEAFF. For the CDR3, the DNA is TGTGCCAGCAGTTATCACTCGACAGGGACCACTGAAGCTTTCTTT.